Sequencing of this T cell receptor beta chain was carried out in a study of shared clonotypes between healthy human individuals. Study results and limitations: An expected dependence of interdonor clonotype sharing on sequencing depth was noted. Clonotypes shared by all four donors outscored non-shared clonotypes in generation probability.

The germline V gene has CDR1 ENHRY and CDR2 SYGVKD. This CDR3 is 15 amino acids long. Trimming shortened V by 0 bases and J by 3 bases, and 9 bases separated the two germline ends. About this clone: What it binds is unknown.

HIV-negative, healthy adults without recent acute infections or vaccinations were the donors. Across several immunoSEQ plates, the genomic DNA of each subset was split evenly. Profiled with immunoSEQ multiplex PCR; TCRdb holds only in-frame clones, not every one. Here the sample spans around 1.1 million clones, about 72% being singletons. The specimen sequenced was memory CD4+ T cells from PBMCs. This sample's subset: CD45RA-negative fraction. The chain couples TRBV10-3 to TRBJ2-1; D might be TRBD1 or TRBD2, each matching 5 bases. This receptor was obtained from a man aged 18 to 30 in good health. Some clones in this sample may be carry-over from other donors' samples. CDR3 sequence (DNA): TGTGCCATCAGTGAGTCGGGACGGGACTACAATGAGCAGTTCTTC. It is translated as CAISESGRDYNEQFF.